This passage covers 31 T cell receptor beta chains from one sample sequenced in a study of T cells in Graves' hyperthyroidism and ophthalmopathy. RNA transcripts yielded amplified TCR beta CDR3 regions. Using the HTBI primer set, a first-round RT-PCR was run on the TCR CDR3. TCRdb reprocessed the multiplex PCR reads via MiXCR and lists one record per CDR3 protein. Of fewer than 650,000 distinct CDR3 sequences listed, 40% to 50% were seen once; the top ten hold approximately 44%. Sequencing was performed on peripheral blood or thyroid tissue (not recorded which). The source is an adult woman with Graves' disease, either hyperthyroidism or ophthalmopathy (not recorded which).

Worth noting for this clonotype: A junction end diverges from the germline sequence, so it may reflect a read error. CDR3 in DNA: TGCAGCGTTGGGGTGACTTTACAAGAGACCCAGTACTTC. It yields the protein CSVGVTLQETQYF. The rearrangement links TRBV5-4 to TRBJ2-5, with D uncertain. Germline-derived CDR1 and CDR2 are SGHNT and YYREEE (reference sequence). The length of the CDR3 is 13 residues. Variable domain in full (rest from reference TRBV5-4 and TRBJ2-5): ETGVTQSPTHLIKTRGQQVTLRCSSQSGHNTVSWYQQALGQGPQFIFQYYREEENGRGNFPPRFSGLQFPNYSSELNVNALELDDSALYLCSVGVTLQETQYFGPGTRLLVL.

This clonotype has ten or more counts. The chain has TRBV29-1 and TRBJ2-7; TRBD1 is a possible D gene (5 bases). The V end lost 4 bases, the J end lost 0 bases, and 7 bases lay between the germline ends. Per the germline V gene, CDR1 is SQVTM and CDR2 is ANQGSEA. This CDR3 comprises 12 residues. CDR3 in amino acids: CSVVRDSYEQYF. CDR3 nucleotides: TGCAGCGTTGTCAGGGACTCCTACGAGCAGTACTTC.

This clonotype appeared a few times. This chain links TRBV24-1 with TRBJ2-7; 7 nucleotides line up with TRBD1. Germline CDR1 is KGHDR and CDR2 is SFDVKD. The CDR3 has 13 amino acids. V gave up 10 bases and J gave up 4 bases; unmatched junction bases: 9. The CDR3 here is CATSKGGRYEQYF. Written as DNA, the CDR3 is TGTGCCACGTCAAAAGGGGGCCGGTACGAGCAGTACTTC.

The CDR3 sequence: CASSLAGSVGDTQYF. The CDR3 bases are TGTGCCAGCAGCTTAGCTGGTAGTGTTGGGGATACGCAGTATTTT. The chain is built from TRBV7-7 and TRBJ2-3; D unclear. V was trimmed by 0 bases and J by 6 bases, leaving 13 bases between them. The germline CDR1 and CDR2 sequences are SSHAT and FNYEAQ (reference sequence). The CDR3 is made up of 15 amino acids.

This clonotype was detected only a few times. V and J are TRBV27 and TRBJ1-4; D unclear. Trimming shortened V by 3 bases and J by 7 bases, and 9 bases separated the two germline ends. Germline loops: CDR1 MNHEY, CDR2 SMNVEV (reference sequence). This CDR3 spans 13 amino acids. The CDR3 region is CASSLWAAEKLFF. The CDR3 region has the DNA TGTGCCAGCAGTTTGTGGGCGGCTGAAAAACTGTTTTTT.

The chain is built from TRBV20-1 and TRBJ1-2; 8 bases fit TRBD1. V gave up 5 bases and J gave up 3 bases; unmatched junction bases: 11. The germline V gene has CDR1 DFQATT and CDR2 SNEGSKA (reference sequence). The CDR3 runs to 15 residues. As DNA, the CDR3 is TGCAGTGCTCTACAGGGGGGAGGGCCGTACTATGGCTACACCTTC. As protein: CSALQGGGPYYGYTF.

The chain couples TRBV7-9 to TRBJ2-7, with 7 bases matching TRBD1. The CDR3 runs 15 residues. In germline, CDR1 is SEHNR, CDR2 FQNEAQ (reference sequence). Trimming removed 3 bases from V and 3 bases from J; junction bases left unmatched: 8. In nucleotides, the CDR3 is TGTGCCAGCAGCTTCTCGGAGGACAGGAACTACGAGCAGTACTTC. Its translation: CASSFSEDRNYEQYF.

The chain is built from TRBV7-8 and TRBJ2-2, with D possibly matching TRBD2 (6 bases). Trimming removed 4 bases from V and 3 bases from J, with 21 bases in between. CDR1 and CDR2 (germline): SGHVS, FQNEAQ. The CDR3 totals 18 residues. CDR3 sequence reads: CASSSTNGSSFDTGELFF. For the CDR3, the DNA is TGTGCCAGCAGCTCGACTAACGGGAGTTCTTTTGACACCGGGGAGCTGTTTTTT.

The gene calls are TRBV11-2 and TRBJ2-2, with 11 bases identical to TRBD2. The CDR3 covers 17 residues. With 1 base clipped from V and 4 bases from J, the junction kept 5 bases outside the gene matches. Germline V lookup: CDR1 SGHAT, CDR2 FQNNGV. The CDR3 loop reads CASSLVVAGGRTGELFF. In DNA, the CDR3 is TGTGCCAGCAGCTTAGTGGTAGCGGGGGGGCGCACCGGGGAGCTGTTTTTT.

The CDR3 nucleotides read TGTGCCAGCTCACCAGTAACTAGCGGGACACCCTACGAGCAGTACTTC. Protein: CASSPVTSGTPYEQYF. The chain combines TRBV7-9 with TRBJ2-7; TRBD2 matches 10 bases. CDR1 is SEHNR, CDR2 FQNEAQ, per germline (reference sequence). Trimming removed 8 bases from V and 2 bases from J; junction bases left unmatched: 12. The CDR3 extends over 16 amino acids.

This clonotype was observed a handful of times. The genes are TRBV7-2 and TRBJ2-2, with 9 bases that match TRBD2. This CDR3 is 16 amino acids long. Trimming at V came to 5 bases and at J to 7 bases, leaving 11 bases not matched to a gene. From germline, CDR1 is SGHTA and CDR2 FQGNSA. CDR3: CASSQDLSGGRGELFF. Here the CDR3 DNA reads TGTGCCAGCAGCCAAGATCTGAGCGGGGGGCGCGGGGAGCTGTTTTTT.

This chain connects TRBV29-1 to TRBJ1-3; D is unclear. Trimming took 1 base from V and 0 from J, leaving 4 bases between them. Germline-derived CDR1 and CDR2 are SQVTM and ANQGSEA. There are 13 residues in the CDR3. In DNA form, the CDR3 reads TGCAGCGTTGAAGGTTACTCTGGAAACACCATATATTTT. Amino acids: CSVEGYSGNTIYF.

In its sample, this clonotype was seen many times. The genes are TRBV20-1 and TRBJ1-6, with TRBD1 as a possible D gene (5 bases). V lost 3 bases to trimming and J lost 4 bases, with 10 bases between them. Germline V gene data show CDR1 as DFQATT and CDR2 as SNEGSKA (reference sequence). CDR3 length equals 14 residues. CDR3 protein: CSARPGPYNSPLHF. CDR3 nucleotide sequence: TGCAGTGCTAGGCCAGGGCCTTATAATTCACCCCTCCACTTT.

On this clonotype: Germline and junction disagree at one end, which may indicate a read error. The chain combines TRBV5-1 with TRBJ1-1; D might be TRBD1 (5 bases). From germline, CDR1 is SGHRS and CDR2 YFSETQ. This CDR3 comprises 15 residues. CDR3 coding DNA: TGCGCCAGCAGCTTGGGGACAATGAGGAACACTGAATCTTTCTTT. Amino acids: CASSLGTMRNTESFF. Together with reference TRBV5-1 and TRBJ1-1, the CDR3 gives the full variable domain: KAGVTQTPRYLIKTRGQQVTLSCSPISGHRSVSWYQQTPGQGLQFLFEYFSETQRNKGNFPGRFSGRQFSNSRSEMNVSTLELGDSALYLCASSLGTMRNTESFFGQGTRLTVV.

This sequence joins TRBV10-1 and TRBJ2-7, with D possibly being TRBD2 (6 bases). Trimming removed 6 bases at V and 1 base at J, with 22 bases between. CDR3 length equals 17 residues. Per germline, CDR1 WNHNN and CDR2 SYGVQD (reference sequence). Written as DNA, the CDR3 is TGCGCCAGCAGCCCGATGCGGGGACGCGATCGGTCCTACGAGCAGTACTTC. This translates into CASSPMRGRDRSYEQYF.

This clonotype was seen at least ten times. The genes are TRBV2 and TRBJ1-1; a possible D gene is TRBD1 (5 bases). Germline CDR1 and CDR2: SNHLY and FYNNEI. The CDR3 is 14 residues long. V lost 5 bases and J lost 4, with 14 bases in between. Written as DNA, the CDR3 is TGTGCCAGCAGTATCGGGACGGTTTCCACTGAAGCTTTCTTT. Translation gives CASSIGTVSTEAFF.

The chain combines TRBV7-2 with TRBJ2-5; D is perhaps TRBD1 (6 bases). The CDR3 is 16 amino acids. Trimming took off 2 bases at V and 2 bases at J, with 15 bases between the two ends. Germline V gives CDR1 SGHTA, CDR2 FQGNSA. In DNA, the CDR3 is TGTGCCAGCAGCTTAATGGGGGCGACAGTACAAGAGACCCAGTACTTC. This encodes CASSLMGATVQETQYF.

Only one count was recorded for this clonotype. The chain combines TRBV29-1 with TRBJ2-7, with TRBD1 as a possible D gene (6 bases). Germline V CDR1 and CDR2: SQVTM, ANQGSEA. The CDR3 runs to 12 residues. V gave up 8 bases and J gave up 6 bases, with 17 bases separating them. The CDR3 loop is CSLGRGRVEQYF. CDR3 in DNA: TGCAGCTTGGGCAGGGGACGGGTCGAGCAGTACTTC.

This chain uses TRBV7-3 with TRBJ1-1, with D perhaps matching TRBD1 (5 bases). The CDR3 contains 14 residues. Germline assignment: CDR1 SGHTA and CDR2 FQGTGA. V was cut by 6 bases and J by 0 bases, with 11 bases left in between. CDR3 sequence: CASSSRVLNTEAFF. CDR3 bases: TGTGCCAGCAGTTCCAGGGTACTGAACACTGAAGCTTTCTTT.

The chain's CDR3 is CATSRLSGGTGHTGELFF. The DNA for the CDR3 is TGTGCCACCAGCAGATTGTCAGGGGGGACAGGACATACCGGGGAGCTGTTTTTT. The V and J genes are TRBV15 and TRBJ2-2; 8 bases are a match to TRBD1. V was pared by 2 bases and J by 5 bases, with 13 bases of the junction left unmatched. The CDR3 extends over 18 amino acids. Germline lookup yields CDR1 LNHNV and CDR2 YYDKDF (reference sequence).

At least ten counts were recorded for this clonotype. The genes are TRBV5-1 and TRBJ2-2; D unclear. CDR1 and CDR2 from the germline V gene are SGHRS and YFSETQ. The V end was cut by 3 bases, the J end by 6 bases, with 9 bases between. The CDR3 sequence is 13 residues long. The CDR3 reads CASSSPGPGELFF. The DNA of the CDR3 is TGCGCCAGCAGCTCCCCTGGCCCCGGGGAGCTGTTTTTT.

The CDR3 bases are TGTGCCAGCAGCCTTCAGGCTGGAAACACCATATATTTT. It yields the protein CASSLQAGNTIYF. The chain carries TRBV14 and TRBJ1-3; D is undetermined. This CDR3 region has 13 residues. V shed 4 bases and J shed 2 bases, with 6 bases lying between them. The germline CDR1 and CDR2 sequences are SGHDN and FVKESK.

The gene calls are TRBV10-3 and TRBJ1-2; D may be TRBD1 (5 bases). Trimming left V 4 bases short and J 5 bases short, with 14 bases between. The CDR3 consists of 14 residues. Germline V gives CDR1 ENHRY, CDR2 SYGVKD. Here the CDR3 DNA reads TGTGCCATCAGTGGGAACCAGGGATTTTATGGCTACACCTTC. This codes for CAISGNQGFYGYTF.

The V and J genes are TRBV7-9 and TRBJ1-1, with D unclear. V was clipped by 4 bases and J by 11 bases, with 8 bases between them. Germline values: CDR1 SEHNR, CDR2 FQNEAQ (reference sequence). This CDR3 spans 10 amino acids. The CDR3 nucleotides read TGTGCCAGCAGCTCTGACGGGGCTTTCTTT. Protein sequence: CASSSDGAFF.

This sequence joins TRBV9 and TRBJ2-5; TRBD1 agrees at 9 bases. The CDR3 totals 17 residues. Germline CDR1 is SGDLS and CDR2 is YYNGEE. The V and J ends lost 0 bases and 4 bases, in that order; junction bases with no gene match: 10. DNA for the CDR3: TGTGCCAGCAGCGTAGGTCCGGCGGACAGGGGAGGAGAGACCCAGTACTTC. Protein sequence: CASSVGPADRGGETQYF.

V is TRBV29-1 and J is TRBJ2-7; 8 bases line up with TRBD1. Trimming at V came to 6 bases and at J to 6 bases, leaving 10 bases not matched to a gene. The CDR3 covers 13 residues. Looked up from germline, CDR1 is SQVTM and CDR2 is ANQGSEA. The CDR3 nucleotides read TGCAGCGTCTCGCGACAGGGGACCGGCGAGCAGTACTTC. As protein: CSVSRQGTGEQYF.

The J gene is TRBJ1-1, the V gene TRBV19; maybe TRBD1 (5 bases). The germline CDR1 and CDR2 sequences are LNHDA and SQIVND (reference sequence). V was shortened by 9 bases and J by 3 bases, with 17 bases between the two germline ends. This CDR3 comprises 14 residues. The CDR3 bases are TGTGCCAGCACCGAAACAGGTGGTGACACTGAAGCTTTCTTT. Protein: CASTETGGDTEAFF.

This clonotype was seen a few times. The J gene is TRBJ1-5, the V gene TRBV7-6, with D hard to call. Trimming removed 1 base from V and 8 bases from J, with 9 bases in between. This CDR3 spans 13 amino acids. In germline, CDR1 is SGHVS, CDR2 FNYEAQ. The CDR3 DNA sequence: TGTGCCAGCAGCTTAGGGTCCGGGAAGCCCCAGCATTTT. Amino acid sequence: CASSLGSGKPQHF.

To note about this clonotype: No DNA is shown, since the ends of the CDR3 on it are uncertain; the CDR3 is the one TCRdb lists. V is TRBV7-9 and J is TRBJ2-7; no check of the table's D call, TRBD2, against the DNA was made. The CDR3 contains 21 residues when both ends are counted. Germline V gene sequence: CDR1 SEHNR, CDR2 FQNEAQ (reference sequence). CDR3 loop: CASSFYICSAPRLAEPYEQYF.

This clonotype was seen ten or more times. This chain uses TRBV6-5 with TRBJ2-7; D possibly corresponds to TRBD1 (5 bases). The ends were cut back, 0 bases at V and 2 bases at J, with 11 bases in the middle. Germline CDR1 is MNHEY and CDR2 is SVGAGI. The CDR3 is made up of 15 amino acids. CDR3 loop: CASSYSVQGTYEQYF. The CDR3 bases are TGTGCCAGCAGTTACTCGGTGCAGGGTACCTACGAGCAGTACTTC.

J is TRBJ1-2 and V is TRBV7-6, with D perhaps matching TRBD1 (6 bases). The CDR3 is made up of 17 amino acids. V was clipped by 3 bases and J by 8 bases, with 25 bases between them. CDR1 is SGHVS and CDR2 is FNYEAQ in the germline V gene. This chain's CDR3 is CASSLGPRTALLYGYTF. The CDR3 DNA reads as TGTGCCAGCAGCTTGGGTCCTAGGACAGCTCTTCTATACGGCTACACCTTC.